This T cell receptor (beta chain) was found in a study of T cell changes during pregnancy in multiple sclerosis. Assay used: immunoSEQ multiplex PCR; TCRdb lists only in-frame clones, some missing. The sample contains 55,000 or so clones, 92% of which appear only once. Per the germline V gene, CDR1 is ENHRY and CDR2 is SYGVKD. V dropped 2 bases and J dropped 3 bases, with 22 bases sitting between them. This CDR3 is 19 amino acids long. The gene calls are TRBV10-3 and TRBJ1-4; D not certain. The sequence was collected from a female donor in good health, enrolled as a control in a pregnancy study. The sample consisted of CD4+ T cells from peripheral blood mononuclear cells, taken after pregnancy. The chain's CDR3 is CAISELGGLRAGANEKLFF. DNA of the CDR3: TGTGCCATCAGTGAGCTAGGCGGGCTGCGTGCCGGGGCTAATGAAAAACTGTTTTTT.